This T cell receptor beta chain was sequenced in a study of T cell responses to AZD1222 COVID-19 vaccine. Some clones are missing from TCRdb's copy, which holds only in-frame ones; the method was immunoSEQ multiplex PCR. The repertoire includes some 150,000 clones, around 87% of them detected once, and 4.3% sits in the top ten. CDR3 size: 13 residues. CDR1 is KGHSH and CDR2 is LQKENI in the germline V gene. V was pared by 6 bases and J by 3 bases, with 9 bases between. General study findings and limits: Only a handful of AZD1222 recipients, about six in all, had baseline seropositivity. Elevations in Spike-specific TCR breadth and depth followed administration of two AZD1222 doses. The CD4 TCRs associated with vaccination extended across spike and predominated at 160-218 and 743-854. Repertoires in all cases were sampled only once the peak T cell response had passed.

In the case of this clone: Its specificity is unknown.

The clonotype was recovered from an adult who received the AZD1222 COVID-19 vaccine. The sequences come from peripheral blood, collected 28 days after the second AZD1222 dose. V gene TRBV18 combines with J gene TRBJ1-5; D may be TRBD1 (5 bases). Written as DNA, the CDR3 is TGTGCCAGCTCCCCAGGGCCCAATCAGCCCCAGCATTTT. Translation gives CASSPGPNQPQHF.